The T cell receptor (beta chain) described here comes from a study of CD8+ T cells in alopecia areata. Study outcomes and limitations: Lesional tissue from the scalp (especially in alopecia totalis/universalis) showed higher clonality than normal scalp. Tissue-resident alphabeta T cells belonging to normal skin likewise get sequenced within scalp specimens.

V was pared by 8 bases and J by 2 bases, with 8 bases of the junction left unmatched. Germline assignment: CDR1 MNHEY and CDR2 SMNVEV (reference sequence). The CDR3 is made up of 14 amino acids. Sequencing templates came from extracted RNA that was reverse transcribed into cDNA. Clones were sequenced by immunoSEQ multiplex PCR, and TCRdb holds only the in-frame ones, with some missing. Among approximately 98,000 clones listed, under 60% were seen once. Turning to this clone: Its antigen remains unknown.

In alopecia areata patients, both lesional scalp punch biopsies and peripheral blood were collected. Sorted populations comprised CD4+ and CD8+ T cells obtained from PBMCs. The V call is TRBV27, the J call TRBJ2-7; TRBD2 matches at 8 bases. Sequencing used NKG2D-low CD8+ T cells sorted from blood. The receptor's source is a human donor with alopecia areata. CDR3 in amino acids: CASQRAGVTYEQYF. The CDR3 DNA sequence: TGTGCCAGCCAGAGAGCGGGAGTCACCTACGAGCAGTACTTC.